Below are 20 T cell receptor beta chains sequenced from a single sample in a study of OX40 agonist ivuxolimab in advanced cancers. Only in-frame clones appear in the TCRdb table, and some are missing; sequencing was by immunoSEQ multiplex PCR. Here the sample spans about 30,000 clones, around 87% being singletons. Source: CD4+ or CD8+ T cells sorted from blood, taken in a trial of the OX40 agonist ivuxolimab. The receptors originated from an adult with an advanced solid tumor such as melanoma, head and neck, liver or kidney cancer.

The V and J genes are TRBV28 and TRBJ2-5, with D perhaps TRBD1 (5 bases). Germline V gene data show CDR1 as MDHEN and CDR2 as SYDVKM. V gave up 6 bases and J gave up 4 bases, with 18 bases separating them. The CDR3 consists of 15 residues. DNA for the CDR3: TGTGCCAGCAGCCCGACGACAGCCTATGGAGAGACCCAGTACTTC. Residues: CASSPTTAYGETQYF.

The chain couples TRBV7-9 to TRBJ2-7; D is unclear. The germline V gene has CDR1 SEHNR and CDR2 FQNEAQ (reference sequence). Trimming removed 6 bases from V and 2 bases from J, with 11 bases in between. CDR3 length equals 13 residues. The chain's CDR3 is CASSQSLAYEQYF. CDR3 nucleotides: TGTGCCAGCAGTCAAAGCCTAGCCTACGAGCAGTACTTC.

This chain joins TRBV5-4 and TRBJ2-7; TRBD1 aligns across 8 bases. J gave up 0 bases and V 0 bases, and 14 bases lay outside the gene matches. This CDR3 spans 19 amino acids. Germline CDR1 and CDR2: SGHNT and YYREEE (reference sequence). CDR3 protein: CASSLAEAGGYIYSYEQYF. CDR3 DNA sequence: TGTGCCAGCAGCTTGGCCGAGGCAGGGGGCTACATCTACTCCTACGAGCAGTACTTC.

The CDR3 DNA sequence: TGTGCCAGCAGCCAGGGACAGGGGGAACTAAACATTCAGTACTTC. It codes for CASSQGQGELNIQYF. The chain recombines TRBV28 with TRBJ2-4; the match to TRBD1 covers 11 bases. Trimming took 6 bases from V and 6 from J; bases not matched to a gene: 7. Germline V gene data show CDR1 as MDHEN and CDR2 as SYDVKM. This CDR3 has 15 residues. Full variable domain (outside the CDR3, taken from reference TRBV28 and TRBJ2-4): DVKVTQSSRYLVKRTGEKVFLECVQDMDHENMFWYRQDPGLGLRLIYFSYDVKMKEKGDIPEGYSVSREKKERFSLILESASTNQTSMYLCASSQGQGELNIQYFGAGTRLSVL.

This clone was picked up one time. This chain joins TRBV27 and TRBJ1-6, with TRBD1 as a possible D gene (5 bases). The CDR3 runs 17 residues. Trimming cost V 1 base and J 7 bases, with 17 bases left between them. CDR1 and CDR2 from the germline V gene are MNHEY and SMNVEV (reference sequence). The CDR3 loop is CASSLWAGTLGNSPLHF. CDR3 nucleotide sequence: TGTGCCAGCAGTTTATGGGCGGGGACCCTTGGAAATTCACCCCTCCACTTT.

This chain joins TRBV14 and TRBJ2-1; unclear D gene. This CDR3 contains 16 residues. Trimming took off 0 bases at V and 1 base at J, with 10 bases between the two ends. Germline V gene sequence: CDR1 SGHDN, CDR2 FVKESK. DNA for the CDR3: TGTGCCAGCAGCCAAGATCAGTATGTTTCCTACAATGAGCAGTTCTTC. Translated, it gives CASSQDQYVSYNEQFF. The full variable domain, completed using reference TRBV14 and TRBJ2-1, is EAGVTQFPSHSVIEKGQTVTLRCDPISGHDNLYWYRRVMGKEIKFLLHFVKESKQDESGMPNNRFLAERTGGTYSTLKVQPAELEDSGVYFCASSQDQYVSYNEQFFGPGTRLTVL.

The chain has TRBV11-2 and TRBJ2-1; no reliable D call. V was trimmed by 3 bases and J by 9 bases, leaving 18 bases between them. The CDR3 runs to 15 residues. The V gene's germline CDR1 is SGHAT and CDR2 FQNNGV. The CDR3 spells CASSFLPSDNGEQFF. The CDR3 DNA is TGTGCCAGCAGCTTCCTTCCCTCCGATAATGGTGAGCAGTTCTTC.

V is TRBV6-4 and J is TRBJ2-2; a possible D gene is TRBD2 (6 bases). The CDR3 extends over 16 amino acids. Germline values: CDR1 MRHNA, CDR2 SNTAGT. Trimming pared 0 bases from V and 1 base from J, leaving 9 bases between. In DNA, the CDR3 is TGTGCCAGCAGTGACTCGGGACTTATGAACACCGGGGAGCTGTTTTTT. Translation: CASSDSGLMNTGELFF.

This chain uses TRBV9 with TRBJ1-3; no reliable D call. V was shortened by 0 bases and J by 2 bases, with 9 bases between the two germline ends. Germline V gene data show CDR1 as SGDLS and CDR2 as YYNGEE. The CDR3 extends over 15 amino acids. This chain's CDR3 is CASSVETGTGNTIYF. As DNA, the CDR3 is TGTGCCAGCAGCGTAGAGACCGGGACTGGAAACACCATATATTTT.

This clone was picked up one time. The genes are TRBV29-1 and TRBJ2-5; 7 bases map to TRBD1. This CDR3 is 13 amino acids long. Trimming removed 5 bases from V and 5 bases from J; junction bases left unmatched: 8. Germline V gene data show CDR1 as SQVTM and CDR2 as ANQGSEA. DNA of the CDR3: TGCAGCGTTACCCGACAGGGTCTGGAGACCCAGTACTTC. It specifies CSVTRQGLETQYF.

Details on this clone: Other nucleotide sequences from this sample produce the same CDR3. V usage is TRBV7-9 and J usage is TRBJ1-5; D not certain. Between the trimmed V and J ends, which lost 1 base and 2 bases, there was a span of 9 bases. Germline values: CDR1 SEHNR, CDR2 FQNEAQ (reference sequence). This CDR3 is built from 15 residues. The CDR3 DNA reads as TGTGCCAGCAGCTTAGGTGGGTTGGGCAATCAGCCCCAGCATTTT. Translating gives CASSLGGLGNQPQHF.

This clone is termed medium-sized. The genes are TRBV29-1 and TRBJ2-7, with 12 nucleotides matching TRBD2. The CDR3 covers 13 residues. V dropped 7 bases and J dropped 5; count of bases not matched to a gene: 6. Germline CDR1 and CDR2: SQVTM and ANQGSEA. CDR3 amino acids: CSAGLAGRDEQYF. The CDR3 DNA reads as TGCAGCGCGGGACTAGCGGGCCGCGACGAGCAGTACTTC.

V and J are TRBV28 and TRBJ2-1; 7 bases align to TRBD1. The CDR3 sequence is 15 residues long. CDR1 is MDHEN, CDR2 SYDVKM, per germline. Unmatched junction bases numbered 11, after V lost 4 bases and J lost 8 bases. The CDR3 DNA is TGTGCCAGCAGTTCTACAGGGGAGTCAATCGATGAGCAGTTCTTC. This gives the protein CASSSTGESIDEQFF. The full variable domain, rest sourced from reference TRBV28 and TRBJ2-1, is DVKVTQSSRYLVKRTGEKVFLECVQDMDHENMFWYRQDPGLGLRLIYFSYDVKMKEKGDIPEGYSVSREKKERFSLILESASTNQTSMYLCASSSTGESIDEQFFGPGTRLTVL.

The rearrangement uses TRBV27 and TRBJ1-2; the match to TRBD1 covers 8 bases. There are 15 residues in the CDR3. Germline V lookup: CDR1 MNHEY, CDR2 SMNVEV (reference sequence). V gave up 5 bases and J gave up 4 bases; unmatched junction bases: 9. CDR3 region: CASSLQGDKLYGYTF. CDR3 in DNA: TGTGCCAGCAGTCTACAGGGGGACAAGCTCTATGGCTACACCTTC.

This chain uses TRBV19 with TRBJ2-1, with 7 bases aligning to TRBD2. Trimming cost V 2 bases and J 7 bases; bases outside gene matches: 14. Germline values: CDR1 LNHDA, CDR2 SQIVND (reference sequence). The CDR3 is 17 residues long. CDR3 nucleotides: TGTGCCAGTAGTATAATCCCCGGAGGGAGGGCGGGTAATGAGCAGTTCTTC. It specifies CASSIIPGGRAGNEQFF.

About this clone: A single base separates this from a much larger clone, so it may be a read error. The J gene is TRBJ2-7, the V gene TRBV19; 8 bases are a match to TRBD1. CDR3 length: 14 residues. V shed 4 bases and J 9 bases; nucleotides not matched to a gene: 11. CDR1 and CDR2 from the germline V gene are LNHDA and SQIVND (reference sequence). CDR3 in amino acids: CASSTAGGINGQYF. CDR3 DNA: TGTGCCAGTAGTACGGCAGGGGGCATCAACGGGCAGTACTTC.

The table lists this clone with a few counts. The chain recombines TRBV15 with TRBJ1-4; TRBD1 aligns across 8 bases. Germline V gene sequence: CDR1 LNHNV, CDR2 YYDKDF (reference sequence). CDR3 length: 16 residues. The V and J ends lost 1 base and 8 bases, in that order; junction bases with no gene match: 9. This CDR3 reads CATSRVQGTGEEKLFF. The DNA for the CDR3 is TGTGCCACCAGCAGAGTTCAGGGGACAGGCGAGGAAAAACTGTTTTTT.

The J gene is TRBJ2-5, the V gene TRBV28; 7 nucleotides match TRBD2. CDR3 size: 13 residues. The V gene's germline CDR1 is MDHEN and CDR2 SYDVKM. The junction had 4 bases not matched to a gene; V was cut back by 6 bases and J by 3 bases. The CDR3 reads CASRGRGEETQYF. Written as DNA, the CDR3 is TGTGCCAGCAGGGGGAGGGGAGAAGAGACCCAGTACTTC. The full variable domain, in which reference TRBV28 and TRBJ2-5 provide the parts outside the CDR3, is DVKVTQSSRYLVKRTGEKVFLECVQDMDHENMFWYRQDPGLGLRLIYFSYDVKMKEKGDIPEGYSVSREKKERFSLILESASTNQTSMYLCASRGRGEETQYFGPGTRLLVL.

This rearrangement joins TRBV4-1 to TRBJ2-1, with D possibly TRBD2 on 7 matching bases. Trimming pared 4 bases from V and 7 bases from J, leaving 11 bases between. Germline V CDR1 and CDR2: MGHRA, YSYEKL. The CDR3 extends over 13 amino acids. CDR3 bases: TGCGCCAGCAGCCTGGCGGGGGCGAATGAGCAGTTCTTC. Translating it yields CASSLAGANEQFF.

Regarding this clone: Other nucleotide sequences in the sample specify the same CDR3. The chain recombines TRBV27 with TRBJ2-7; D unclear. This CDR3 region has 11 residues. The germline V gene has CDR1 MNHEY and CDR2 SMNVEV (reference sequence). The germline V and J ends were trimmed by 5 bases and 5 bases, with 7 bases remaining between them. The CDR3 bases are TGTGCCAGCAGTCGAGGTAACGAGCAGTACTTC. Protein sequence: CASSRGNEQYF.